Detailed here is one T cell receptor beta chain. Antigen specificity is unknown. TCRdb keeps only in-frame clones here, not all; method: immunoSEQ multiplex PCR. The sample yields 50,000 to 65,000 clones, over 70% seen once. The data originate from a study of a mutant IDH1 vaccine in newly diagnosed glioma. Overall study: Either 4-6 weeks after radiotherapy alone or alongside temozolomide, vaccination was begun. Prior therapy was radiotherapy, temozolomide, or both; most received both.

The CDR3 runs 17 residues. Trimming cost V 5 bases and J 2 bases; bases outside gene matches: 9. The germline V gene encodes CDR1 SGHTA and CDR2 FQGNSA. Time point specified: week 23, last vaccination. A 20-mer mutant IDH1 peptide at 300 ug was injected subcutaneously with topical imiquimod. The sequence derives from a middle-aged man with glioma. The source material was PBMCs, sampled from a glioma patient whose treatment included an IDH1 peptide vaccine. The rearrangement links TRBV7-2 to TRBJ2-5; TRBD2 aligns across 12 bases. CDR3 amino acids: CASSIMTSGSRQETQYF. The CDR3 nucleotides are TGTGCCAGCAGCATTATGACTAGCGGGAGCCGTCAAGAGACCCAGTACTTC.